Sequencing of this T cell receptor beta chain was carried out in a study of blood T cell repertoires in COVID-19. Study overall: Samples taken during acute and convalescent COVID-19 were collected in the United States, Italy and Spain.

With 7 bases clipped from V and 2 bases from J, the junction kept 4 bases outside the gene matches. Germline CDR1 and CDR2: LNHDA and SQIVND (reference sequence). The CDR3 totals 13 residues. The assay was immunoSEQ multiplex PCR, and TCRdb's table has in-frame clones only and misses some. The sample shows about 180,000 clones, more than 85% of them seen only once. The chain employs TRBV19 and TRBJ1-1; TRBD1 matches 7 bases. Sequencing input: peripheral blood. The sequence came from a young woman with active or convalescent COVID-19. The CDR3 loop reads CASNRGGNTEAFF. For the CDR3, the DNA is TGTGCCAGTAACAGGGGAGGCAACACTGAAGCTTTCTTT.